This TCR beta chain was found in a study of cytomegalovirus exposure and HLA in healthy donors. Study-level findings and limits: In a later analysis, the majority of CMV-associated beta chains seemingly showed HLA restriction. A later analysis linked 15,000 to 20,000 TCR beta sequences to HLA alleles at 0.05 false discovery rate. Later on, an analysis found that several of the most significant clusters appeared to be linked to common viral pathogens, which included parvovirus B19. Most TCRs appeared rarely, but some public TCRs recurred in many donors.

The CDR3 totals 13 residues. V dropped 2 bases and J dropped 1 base, with 5 bases sitting between them. Per the germline V gene, CDR1 is MNHEY and CDR2 is SVGAGI. Of note for this clone: Its antigen is undetermined.

Researchers ran the PCR with 60 Vbeta and 13 Jbeta primers. The assay was immunoSEQ multiplex PCR, and TCRdb's table has in-frame clones only and misses some. This repertoire shows 150,000 or so clones, nearly 80% found once; its top ten account for roughly 13%. The sequence derives from a man aged 30-40 years in good health and CMV-seropositive. This chain links TRBV6-5 with TRBJ1-1; no firm D call. Material: PBMCs. As DNA, the CDR3 is TGTGCCAGCAGTTACGTCTCGAACACTGAAGCTTTCTTT. It encodes CASSYVSNTEAFF.